The rows below give T cell receptor beta chains drawn from one sample of a study of blood T cell repertoires in COVID-19. Clones were sequenced by immunoSEQ multiplex PCR, and TCRdb holds only the in-frame ones, with some missing. The sample has a few hundred thousand clones; 89% are singletons. Material for sequencing was peripheral blood. The receptor set was obtained from a man aged 40-49 years with acute or convalescent COVID-19. CDR3s include the opening cysteine and the closing phenylalanine or tryptophan. Fields, in order: CDR3 protein, V gene, J gene.

CASIPTGGHYNEQFF	TRBV6-5	TRBJ2-1
CATRGSGTDTQYF	TRBV24-1	TRBJ2-3
CASSPQRPGRTNTEAFF	TRBV18	TRBJ1-1
CASSEVRGDYGYTF	TRBV6-1	TRBJ1-2
CAWSRASGNTIYF	TRBV30	TRBJ1-3
CASSAVGGLTGELFF	TRBV6-2/TRBV6-3	TRBJ2-2
CASSFRGTSGSIAYEQYF	TRBV27	TRBJ2-7
CASSIRRSNQPQHF	TRBV19	TRBJ1-5
CASSRTQETQYF	TRBV19	TRBJ2-5
CSLSTGIGTEAFF	TRBV29-1	TRBJ1-1
CASSVDPTGNEKLFF	TRBV9	TRBJ1-4
CASSSTTTGMNGYTF	TRBV7-9	TRBJ1-2
CASKTGTGGTNTEAFF	TRBV10-1	TRBJ1-1
CATQGADYGYTF	TRBV4-1	TRBJ1-2
CSASKAGGPLLFF	TRBV20-1	TRBJ2-2
CASSPRLAGGFTDTQYF	TRBV9	TRBJ2-3
CASSLVSGGNTGELFF	TRBV5-1	TRBJ2-2
CASSFRGRISNQPQHF	TRBV19	TRBJ1-5
CASSLTEGTEAFF	TRBV7-2	TRBJ1-1
CASSGPPIPYNEQFF	TRBV5-6	TRBJ2-1
CASSGQGAYEKLFF	TRBV27	TRBJ1-4
CASSRGQAVSHGYTF	TRBV6-5	TRBJ1-2
CASSQEHGQPTEAFF	TRBV4-2	TRBJ1-1
CASSQGPTSGILDTQYF	TRBV4-1	TRBJ2-3
CSVLLGGSTEAFF	TRBV29-1	TRBJ1-1
CASSAQTGANTEAFF	TRBV5-6	TRBJ1-1
CASSPQGNTIYF	TRBV6-4	TRBJ1-3
CASSQQTGMNTEAFF	TRBV18	TRBJ1-1
CASGVLQGINEKLFF	TRBV6-5	TRBJ1-4
CASSSTGSNYGYTF	TRBV6-4	TRBJ1-2